These 11 T cell receptor beta chains share one sample of origin, sequenced in a study of OX40 agonist ivuxolimab in advanced cancers. The table came from immunoSEQ multiplex PCR; TCRdb's copy has only in-frame clones and leaves some out. The sample shows some 100,000 clones, roughly 90% of them seen only once. The source material was CD4+ or CD8+ T cells sorted from blood, sampled in a trial of the OX40 agonist ivuxolimab. These receptors came from an adult with an advanced solid tumor such as melanoma, head and neck, liver or kidney cancer.

J is TRBJ2-7 and V is TRBV4-2; unclear D gene. The CDR3 extends over 13 amino acids. The germline V gene has CDR1 LGHNA and CDR2 YNFKEQ. The ends were cut back, 0 bases at V and 4 bases at J, with 7 bases in the middle. The CDR3 nucleotides read TGTGCCAGCAGCCAAGATCCTAGGTACGAGCAGTACTTC. Its translation: CASSQDPRYEQYF.

The rearrangement links TRBV9 to TRBJ2-7; the D is unclear. The V end was cut by 0 bases, the J end by 0 bases, with 10 bases between. CDR1 and CDR2 from the germline V gene are SGDLS and YYNGEE. The CDR3 is 15 amino acids. CDR3 region: CASSVGTTTSYEQYF. CDR3 DNA sequence: TGTGCCAGCAGCGTAGGGACCACGACCTCCTACGAGCAGTACTTC.

The chain employs TRBV5-8 and TRBJ2-5, with 8 bases lining up with TRBD2. With V trimmed by 4 bases and J by 5 bases, 10 bases remained unmatched. Germline CDR1 is SGHTS and CDR2 is YDEGEE. The CDR3 contains 15 residues. The CDR3 sequence: CASSPVVAGRETQYF. In DNA, the CDR3 is TGTGCCAGCAGCCCGGTTGTAGCGGGGCGGGAGACCCAGTACTTC. The full variable domain, with the rest looked up from reference TRBV5-8 and TRBJ2-5, is EAGVTQSPTHLIKTRGQQATLRCSPISGHTSVYWYQQALGLGLQFLLWYDEGEERNRGNFPPRFSGRQFPNYSSELNVNALELEDSALYLCASSPVVAGRETQYFGPGTRLLVL.

The chain is built from TRBV5-4 and TRBJ2-7; tentative D call: TRBD1 (7 bases). The CDR3 has 15 residues. Deletions cut 4 bases from V and 0 bases from J, with 14 bases between. The germline CDR1 and CDR2 sequences are SGHNT and YYREEE (reference sequence). Here the CDR3 reads CASSGGTVSSYEQYF. The CDR3 region has the DNA TGTGCCAGCAGCGGGGGGACAGTCAGCTCCTACGAGCAGTACTTC.

The chain carries TRBV29-1 and TRBJ2-5; D could derive from TRBD1 or TRBD2 (5 bases each). The V end lost 7 bases, the J end lost 3 bases, and 9 bases lay between the germline ends. The CDR3 extends over 11 amino acids. The germline CDR1 and CDR2 sequences are SQVTM and ANQGSEA. Written as DNA, the CDR3 is TGCAGCGGAGGGACCGAAGAGACCCAGTACTTC. Amino acids: CSGGTEETQYF.

The V and J genes are TRBV19 and TRBJ2-7; TRBD2 agrees at 11 bases. Looked up from germline, CDR1 is LNHDA and CDR2 is SQIVND (reference sequence). V lost 5 bases, J lost 2 bases, and 8 bases stayed unmatched. This CDR3 contains 16 residues. The CDR3 here is CASSLGLAEGAYEQYF. DNA of the CDR3: TGTGCCAGTAGTCTGGGACTAGCGGAGGGGGCCTACGAGCAGTACTTC. The whole variable domain, filled in from reference TRBV19 and TRBJ2-7, reads DGGITQSPKYLFRKEGQNVTLSCEQNLNHDAMYWYRQDPGQGLRLIYYSQIVNDFQKGDIAEGYSVSREKKESFPLTVTSAQKNPTAFYLCASSLGLAEGAYEQYFGPGTRLTVT.

The V call is TRBV5-1, the J call TRBJ2-1; D not certain. The germline V gene encodes CDR1 SGHRS and CDR2 YFSETQ. This CDR3 is built from 12 residues. V was shortened by 4 bases and J by 7 bases, with 9 bases between the two germline ends. The DNA for the CDR3 is TGCGCCAGCAGCACCAATCTGAATGAGCAGTTCTTC. Translated, it gives CASSTNLNEQFF.

This clone was seen a single time. The chain is built from TRBV7-8 and TRBJ1-2; a weak D match, TRBD1 (5 bases). CDR3 length equals 15 residues. Trimming removed 0 bases at V and 6 bases at J, with 14 bases between. Germline V gene sequence: CDR1 SGHVS, CDR2 FQNEAQ. The CDR3 coding sequence is TGTGCCAGCAGCTTAGCGGGGGAGGCGTTGCATGGCTACACCTTC. It specifies CASSLAGEALHGYTF.

V and J are TRBV6-1 and TRBJ2-1, with 8 bases identical to TRBD1. V lost 1 base, J lost 8 bases, and 7 bases stayed unmatched. Germline-derived CDR1 and CDR2 are MNHNS and SASEGT. The CDR3 is 15 amino acids. The CDR3: CASSEGTGNLYEQFF. DNA for the CDR3: TGTGCCAGCAGTGAAGGGACAGGGAACTTGTATGAGCAGTTCTTC.

This chain links TRBV4-1 with TRBJ2-1; 7 bases are a match to TRBD2. CDR1 and CDR2 (germline): MGHRA, YSYEKL. The ends lost 0 bases at V and 8 bases at J; junction bases unmatched: 7. CDR3 size: 15 residues. The CDR3 reads CASSQERGRADEQFF. The CDR3 DNA follows: TGCGCCAGCAGCCAAGAGAGAGGGAGGGCCGATGAGCAGTTCTTC.

V usage is TRBV29-1 and J usage is TRBJ2-1; D possibly uses TRBD1 or TRBD2 (5 bases each). CDR3 length: 12 residues. V dropped 4 bases and J dropped 8 bases, with 12 bases sitting between them. CDR1 is SQVTM and CDR2 is ANQGSEA in the germline V gene. CDR3 residues: CSVVAGAYEQFF. DNA for the CDR3: TGCAGCGTTGTCGCCGGGGCCTATGAGCAGTTCTTC.